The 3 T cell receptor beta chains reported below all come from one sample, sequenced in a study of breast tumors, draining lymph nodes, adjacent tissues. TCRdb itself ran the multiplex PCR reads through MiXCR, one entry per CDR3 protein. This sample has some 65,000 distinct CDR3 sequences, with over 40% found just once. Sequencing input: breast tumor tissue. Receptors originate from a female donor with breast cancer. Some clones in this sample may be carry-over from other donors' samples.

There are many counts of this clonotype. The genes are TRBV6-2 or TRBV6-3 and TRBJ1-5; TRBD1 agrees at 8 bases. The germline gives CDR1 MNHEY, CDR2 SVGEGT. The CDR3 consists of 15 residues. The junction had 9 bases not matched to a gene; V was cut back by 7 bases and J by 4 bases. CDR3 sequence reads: CASKDREVWNQPQHF. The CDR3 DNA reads TGTGCCAGCAAGGACAGGGAAGTCTGGAATCAGCCCCAGCATTTT.

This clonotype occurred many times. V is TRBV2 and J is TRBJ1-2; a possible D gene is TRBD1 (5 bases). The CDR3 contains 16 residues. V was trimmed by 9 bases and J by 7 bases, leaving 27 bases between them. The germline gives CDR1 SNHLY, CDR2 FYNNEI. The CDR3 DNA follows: TGTGCCAGGCTCCTCTGCTGTGGGGGGGTCGGAGGTGGCTACACCTTC. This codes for CARLLCCGGVGGGYTF.

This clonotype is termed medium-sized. CDR3 sequence reads: CSATQLGDTQYF. For the CDR3, the DNA is TGCAGTGCTACCCAACTCGGGGATACGCAGTATTTT. The chain couples TRBV20-1 to TRBJ2-3; D gene ambiguous. The germline V gene encodes CDR1 DFQATT and CDR2 SNEGSKA (reference sequence). The CDR3 contains 12 residues. Trimming stripped 4 bases from V and 6 bases from J, with 11 bases between.